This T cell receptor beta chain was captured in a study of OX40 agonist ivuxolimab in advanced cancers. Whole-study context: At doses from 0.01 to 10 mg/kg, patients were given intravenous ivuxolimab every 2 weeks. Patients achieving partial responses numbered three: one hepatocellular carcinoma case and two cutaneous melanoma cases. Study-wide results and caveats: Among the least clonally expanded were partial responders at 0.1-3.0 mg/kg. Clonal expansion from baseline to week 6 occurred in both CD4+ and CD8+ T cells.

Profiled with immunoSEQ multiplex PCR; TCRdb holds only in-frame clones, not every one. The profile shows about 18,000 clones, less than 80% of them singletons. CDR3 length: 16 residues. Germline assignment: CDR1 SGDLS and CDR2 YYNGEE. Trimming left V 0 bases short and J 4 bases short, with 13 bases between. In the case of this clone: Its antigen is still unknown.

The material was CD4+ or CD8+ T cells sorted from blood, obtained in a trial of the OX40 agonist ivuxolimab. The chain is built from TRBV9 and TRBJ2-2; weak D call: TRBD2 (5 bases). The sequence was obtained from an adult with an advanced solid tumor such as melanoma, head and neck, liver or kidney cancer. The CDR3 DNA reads TGTGCCAGCAGCGTAGAGAGGGTCCGGGTCACCGGGGAGCTGTTTTTT. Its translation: CASSVERVRVTGELFF.